Sequencing of this T cell receptor (beta chain) was carried out in a study of blood T cell repertoires in COVID-19. Study-wide background: Acute-phase and convalescent COVID-19 samples originated in the United States, Italy and Spain. PBMCs, B-cell-depleted T cells, or T cells provided the cDNA or gDNA that made up the material.

Original handling: Reference gene primer amplification yielded estimated nucleated cell counts. Sequencing used immunoSEQ multiplex PCR; TCRdb keeps in-frame clones, though not all of them. V, J and clone size are those of that table, while D and trimming were read from the DNA. The sample includes 150,000 or so clones, roughly nine tenths seen only once; the top ten take under 2.5%. Germline-derived CDR1 and CDR2 are LGHDT and YNNKEL (reference sequence). The CDR3 is 14 residues long. V lost 5 bases and J 2 bases, leaving 10 bases between the germline ends. V is TRBV3-1 (or the pseudogene TRBV3-2) and J is TRBJ1-3; D is possibly TRBD1 (6 bases). Source material: peripheral blood. This receptor was obtained from a woman in her seventies with acute or convalescent COVID-19. The CDR3 coding sequence is TGTGCCAGCAGCTCCCCAGGGGCTGGAAACACCATATATTTT. Protein sequence: CASSSPGAGNTIYF.